What follows are 21 T cell receptor beta chains derived from one specimen sequenced in a study of beta chain features in type 1 diabetes (dated by TCRdb to between 2017 and 2018). Library construction relied on the immunoSEQ multiplex PCR assay. The entire amount of isolated RNA was reverse transcribed using the High Capacity cDNA Reverse Transcription Kit, so the sequenced TCRB transcripts were expressed ones. TCRdb provides this immuneACCESS table in a form limited to in-frame rearrangements. Some clones are lacking; in checked studies, under half of them reflect an unresolved V gene, and why the rest are absent is not known. The sample includes 900,000 or so clones, with roughly 15% observed a single time. 0.02% to 0.03% of the sample is in the top ten clones. The sequenced sample was naive CD4+ T cells from blood. The sample's cell subset or site label, decoded: true naive CD4+ T cells. The receptors here all came from a woman younger than 30 in good health.

There are a few counts of this clone. This chain connects TRBV21-1 to TRBJ1-2. TRBV21-1 is listed as a pseudogene. The CDR3 contains 17 residues. The CDR3 DNA follows: TGTGCCAGCAGCAAATTAGGGACGGGGCTTACTAACTATGGCTACACCTTC. Its protein is CASSKLGTGLTNYGYTF.

The V call is TRBV10-3, the J call TRBJ2-7; maybe TRBD2 (6 bases). Per germline, CDR1 ENHRY and CDR2 SYGVKD. V lost 3 bases, J lost 0 bases, and 15 bases lay in between. This CDR3 spans 16 amino acids. CDR3 in amino acids: CAISEAGSGRSYEQYF. DNA for the CDR3: TGTGCCATCAGTGAAGCAGGTAGCGGACGCTCCTACGAGCAGTACTTC.

This clone occurred a few times. The chain combines TRBV2 with TRBJ2-1; D gene uncertain. This CDR3 contains 13 residues. Per the germline V gene, CDR1 is SNHLY and CDR2 is FYNNEI. The V and J ends lost 5 bases and 5 bases respectively, with 10 bases between them. The CDR3 loop reads CASSSQVNNEQFF. The CDR3 DNA reads TGTGCCAGCAGTTCGCAGGTTAACAATGAGCAGTTCTTC.

The chain employs TRBV2 and TRBJ2-1; D not certain. Germline loops: CDR1 SNHLY, CDR2 FYNNEI. This CDR3 is 12 amino acids long. V lost 7 bases and J lost 4, with 8 bases in between. In DNA form, the CDR3 reads TGTGCCAGCACCGGAGTGTACAATGAGCAGTTCTTC. It translates to CASTGVYNEQFF.

This clone was observed a few times. This chain connects TRBV4-2 to TRBJ2-3, with D uncertain. This CDR3 comprises 13 residues. Germline assignment: CDR1 LGHNA and CDR2 YNFKEQ. Trimming removed 1 base at V and 8 bases at J, with 10 bases between. CDR3 sequence reads: CASSQGADGTQYF. Written as DNA, the CDR3 is TGTGCCAGCAGCCAAGGGGCGGATGGTACGCAGTATTTT.

The chain uses TRBV5-6 and TRBJ2-7, with D uncertain. CDR3 length: 11 residues. Per germline, CDR1 SGHDT and CDR2 YYEEEE. V was shortened by 1 base and J by 7 bases, with 6 bases between the two germline ends. As DNA, the CDR3 is TGTGCCAGCAGCTTGTTGGAAGAGCAGTACTTC. This sequence encodes CASSLLEEQYF.

This clone was seen a handful of times. V gene TRBV5-1 combines with J gene TRBJ2-2, with unresolved D. The CDR3 has 14 amino acids. CDR1 and CDR2 (germline): SGHRS, YFSETQ. Trimming left V 4 bases short and J 6 bases short, with 13 bases between. CDR3 in amino acids: CASSEGIPAGELFF. The CDR3 nucleotides read TGCGCCAGCAGCGAAGGGATTCCGGCCGGGGAGCTGTTTTTT.

The rearrangement links TRBV4-2 to TRBJ2-2, with 7 bases that match TRBD2. V shed 4 bases and J 6 bases; nucleotides not matched to a gene: 8. Germline V lookup: CDR1 LGHNA, CDR2 YNFKEQ. The CDR3 length is 15 residues. The CDR3 protein is CASSRARAGAGELFF. The CDR3 nucleotides are TGTGCCAGCAGCCGCGCTAGGGCGGGGGCCGGGGAGCTGTTTTTT.

The chain links TRBV7-2 to TRBJ1-2, with 9 bases identical to TRBD1. Germline CDR1 and CDR2: SGHTA and FQGNSA. The CDR3 loop spans 15 amino acids. The J segment lost 1 base and the V segment lost 5 bases, leaving 5 bases of the junction unmatched. CDR3: CASSTRTGDNYGYTF. CDR3 DNA: TGTGCCAGCAGCACTAGGACAGGGGATAACTATGGCTACACCTTC.

The sample holds a few counts of this clone. V and J are TRBV7-2 and TRBJ2-1, with TRBD2 matching 11 bases. Germline V gene data show CDR1 as SGHTA and CDR2 as FQGNSA. The CDR3 consists of 16 residues. Losses at the gene ends were 3 bases for V and 7 bases for J; bases not matched to a gene: 8. DNA of the CDR3: TGTGCCAGCAGCTTGCATCCCCTAGCGGGAGGTAATGAGCAGTTCTTC. Its protein is CASSLHPLAGGNEQFF. Based on the CDR3 plus reference TRBV7-2 and TRBJ2-1, the full variable domain is GAGVSQSPSNKVTEKGKDVELRCDPISGHTALYWYRQSLGQGLEFLIYFQGNSAPDKSGLPSDRFSAERTGGSVSTLTIQRTQQEDSAVYLCASSLHPLAGGNEQFFGPGTRLTVL.

The table lists this clone with a few counts. The V and J genes are TRBV6-5 and TRBJ2-3; D unresolved. The germline V gene encodes CDR1 MNHEY and CDR2 SVGAGI. This CDR3 is built from 14 residues. Deletions cut 3 bases from V and 1 base from J, with 8 bases between. Written as DNA, the CDR3 is TGTGCCAGCAGTTATCGGGCACGCACAGATACGCAGTATTTT. Protein sequence: CASSYRARTDTQYF.

The chain recombines TRBV9 with TRBJ2-2; weak D call: TRBD1 (6 bases). The length of the CDR3 is 16 residues. Trimming took off 2 bases at V and 3 bases at J, with 14 bases between the two ends. The germline gives CDR1 SGDLS, CDR2 YYNGEE. The DNA of the CDR3 is TGTGCCAGCAGCGTGGGTGGGACATACGACACCGGGGAGCTGTTTTTT. This translates into CASSVGGTYDTGELFF. Full variable domain (outside the CDR3, taken from reference TRBV9 and TRBJ2-2): DSGVTQTPKHLITATGQRVTLRCSPRSGDLSVYWYQQSLDQGLQFLIQYYNGEERAKGNILERFSAQQFPDLHSELNLSSLELGDSALYFCASSVGGTYDTGELFFGEGSRLTVL.

This clone was observed a few times. The V gene is TRBV7-2, the J gene TRBJ2-1; D gene unclear. Germline CDR1 is SGHTA and CDR2 is FQGNSA. The CDR3 is made up of 14 amino acids. Trimming shortened V by 1 base and J by 7 bases, and 11 bases separated the two germline ends. The CDR3 nucleotides read TGTGCCAGCAGCTTAGACACCTGGATAAATGAGCAGTTCTTC. Translating gives CASSLDTWINEQFF.

This chain connects TRBV28 to TRBJ2-4; a possible D gene is TRBD1 (6 bases). The CDR3 runs 15 residues. The germline CDR1 and CDR2 sequences are MDHEN and SYDVKM. Trimming pared 5 bases from V and 0 bases from J, leaving 11 bases between. CDR3 coding DNA: TGTGCCAGCAGTCCGGGACATCCAGCCAAAAACATTCAGTACTTC. Protein product: CASSPGHPAKNIQYF.

The table lists this clone with a few counts. The sample contains more than one DNA sequence encoding this CDR3. V and J are TRBV27 and TRBJ2-2; D is unclear. Trimming removed 4 bases at V and 4 bases at J, with 1 base between. The CDR3 contains 11 residues. CDR1 and CDR2 from the germline V gene are MNHEY and SMNVEV (reference sequence). The CDR3 loop is CASSSTGELFF. CDR3 bases: TGTGCCAGCAGTTCCACCGGGGAGCTGTTTTTT.

The chain combines TRBV7-3 with TRBJ1-2; possible D gene TRBD1, 5 bases. V was pared by 0 bases and J by 3 bases, with 11 bases between. This CDR3 is 15 amino acids long. Germline V gene lookup returns CDR1 SGHTA and CDR2 FQGTGA. CDR3 amino acids: CASSLTGGLDYGYTF. The CDR3 nucleotides read TGTGCCAGCAGCTTAACGGGGGGATTGGACTATGGCTACACCTTC.

The chain links TRBV28 to TRBJ2-1; D may be TRBD2 (5 bases). Germline lookup yields CDR1 MDHEN and CDR2 SYDVKM. Trimming shortened V by 6 bases and J by 3 bases, and 27 bases separated the two germline ends. CDR3 length equals 19 residues. The CDR3 sequence: CASSVMRALSPIGYNEQFF. CDR3 in DNA: TGTGCCAGCAGCGTGATGCGGGCCCTTTCCCCAATAGGCTACAATGAGCAGTTCTTC.

This clone was observed a handful of times. This chain links TRBV13 with TRBJ2-7, with D perhaps TRBD2 (6 bases). TRBJ2-5 explains the end of the DNA better; the J call may be wrong. This CDR3 is built from 16 residues. Germline V gives CDR1 PRHDT, CDR2 FYEKMQ (reference sequence). Here the CDR3 reads CASSSQPGVGKETQYF. The CDR3, as DNA: TGTGCCAGCAGCTCTCAGCCGGGGGTTGGGAAAGAGACCCAGTACTTC.

This clone showed up just a few times. The chain recombines TRBV7-9 with TRBJ2-3; D not certain. CDR3 length: 14 residues. The germline V gene has CDR1 SEHNR and CDR2 FQNEAQ (reference sequence). V was shortened by 4 bases and J by 0 bases, with 8 bases between the two germline ends. The CDR3 loop is CASSSRQSTDTQYF. CDR3 bases: TGTGCCAGCAGCTCCCGACAAAGCACAGATACGCAGTATTTT.

The V and J genes are TRBV5-1 and TRBJ2-2; TRBD2 agrees at 13 bases. The germline CDR1 and CDR2 sequences are SGHRS and YFSETQ. V lost 5 bases, J lost 5 bases, and 0 bases stayed unmatched. This CDR3 has 14 amino acids. CDR3 coding DNA: TGCGCCAGCAGGGGACTAGCGGGGACCGGGGAGCTGTTTTTT. Its translation is CASRGLAGTGELFF.

This clone was observed a few times. The rearrangement links TRBV27 to TRBJ2-1, with D perhaps TRBD2 (7 bases). V lost 8 bases and J lost 8, with 16 bases in between. This CDR3 is built from 13 residues. CDR1 is MNHEY, CDR2 SMNVEV, per germline (reference sequence). CDR3 sequence reads: CASGLWEGDEQFF. In DNA form, the CDR3 reads TGTGCCAGCGGACTATGGGAGGGGGATGAGCAGTTCTTC.